These 13 T cell receptor beta chains were all obtained from the same sample, sequenced in a study of T cell changes during pregnancy in multiple sclerosis. This table comes from immunoSEQ multiplex PCR, and its TCRdb copy is limited to in-frame clones, with some not included. The sample has about 57,000 clones, 80% to 90% seen once. Here the sequenced sample was CD4+ T cells from peripheral blood mononuclear cells, taken in the third trimester of pregnancy. The receptors shown here come from a female donor with multiple sclerosis, enrolled in a pregnancy study.

The gene calls are TRBV5-4 and TRBJ2-2; TRBD2 matches at 12 bases. Germline lookup yields CDR1 SGHNT and CDR2 YYREEE (reference sequence). V shed 2 bases, J shed 3 bases, and the junction held 5 bases outside the gene matches. CDR3 size: 17 residues. DNA of the CDR3: TGTGCCAGCAGCTTCCCTAGCGGGAGGGGTGACACCGGGGAGCTGTTTTTT. Amino acid sequence: CASSFPSGRGDTGELFF.

The chain uses TRBV5-1 and TRBJ1-1; 7 nucleotides match TRBD1. After removal of 0 bases from V and 0 bases from J, the junction contained 5 bases not matched to a gene. Looked up from germline, CDR1 is SGHRS and CDR2 is YFSETQ. The length of the CDR3 is 16 residues. CDR3 coding DNA: TGCGCCAGCAGCTTGGAGAGGGGACAGATGAACACTGAAGCTTTCTTT. It yields the protein CASSLERGQMNTEAFF.

This clone turned up a few times. This chain connects TRBV7-9 to TRBJ1-1; a weak D match, TRBD1 (5 bases). Per germline, CDR1 SEHNR and CDR2 FQNEAQ (reference sequence). With 7 bases removed from V and 4 bases from J, the gap between germline ends came to 10 bases. The CDR3 runs to 12 residues. CDR3 amino acids: CASKGQGTEAFF. The CDR3 nucleotides read TGTGCCAGCAAGGGGCAGGGCACTGAAGCTTTCTTT.

The genes are TRBV7-2 and TRBJ1-2; 7 nucleotides match TRBD1. CDR1 and CDR2 (germline): SGHTA, FQGNSA. The CDR3 runs 15 residues. Losses at the gene ends were 5 bases for V and 2 bases for J; bases not matched to a gene: 8. The CDR3 DNA reads TGTGCCAGCAGCCGGTACACACAGGGGAACTATGGCTACACCTTC. Translating gives CASSRYTQGNYGYTF.

The rearrangement joins TRBV19 to TRBJ2-3; TRBD2 agrees at 13 bases. This CDR3 contains 15 residues. Germline loops: CDR1 LNHDA, CDR2 SQIVND (reference sequence). J gave up 5 bases and V 8 bases, and 7 bases lay outside the gene matches. This chain's CDR3 is CASAGLAGAVDTQYF. CDR3 coding DNA: TGTGCCAGTGCCGGACTAGCGGGAGCAGTAGATACGCAGTATTTT.

V is TRBV28 and J is TRBJ2-7; D unresolved. The ends were cut back, 7 bases at V and 3 bases at J, with 13 bases in the middle. Per germline, CDR1 MDHEN and CDR2 SYDVKM. The CDR3 has 13 amino acids. Written as DNA, the CDR3 is TGTGCCAGCACCAGATATCGTGGCTACGAGCAGTACTTC. Residues: CASTRYRGYEQYF.

The rearrangement uses TRBV4-2 and TRBJ2-1; 11 nucleotides match TRBD1. With V trimmed by 1 base and J by 7 bases, 3 bases remained unmatched. This CDR3 region has 15 residues. Per the germline V gene, CDR1 is LGHNA and CDR2 is YNFKEQ. CDR3 DNA: TGTGCCAGCAGCCAAGGGGGACAGGGGGAGAATGAGCAGTTCTTC. Translated: CASSQGGQGENEQFF.

The chain uses TRBV29-1 and TRBJ2-5; 8 nucleotides line up with TRBD2. Trimming at V came to 3 bases and at J to 5 bases, leaving 8 bases not matched to a gene. The CDR3 contains 14 residues. Germline CDR1 SQVTM, CDR2 ANQGSEA. As DNA, the CDR3 is TGCAGCGTTGATGGCGGGAGGAACATCGAGACCCAGTACTTC. Protein sequence: CSVDGGRNIETQYF.

The chain has TRBV7-2 and TRBJ1-5, with 9 bases aligning to TRBD1. Germline V gives CDR1 SGHTA, CDR2 FQGNSA. V lost 5 bases and J lost 0; bases outside the gene matches: 5. CDR3 size: 16 residues. In DNA form, the CDR3 reads TGTGCCAGCAGCGACAAGACAGGGGGTAGCAATCAGCCCCAGCATTTT. This gives the protein CASSDKTGGSNQPQHF.

This rearrangement joins TRBV29-1 to TRBJ2-3; TRBD1 might be the D (6 bases). Trimming stripped 6 bases from V and 9 bases from J, with 16 bases between. Germline V lookup: CDR1 SQVTM, CDR2 ANQGSEA. This CDR3 has 12 residues. This CDR3 reads CSVERQAGTQYF. The CDR3, as DNA: TGCAGCGTCGAGCGACAGGCCGGGACGCAGTATTTT.

The chain is built from TRBV6-6 and TRBJ2-7; the D gene is possibly TRBD1 (5 bases). Germline V gene data show CDR1 as MNHNY and CDR2 as SVGAGI (reference sequence). The CDR3 extends over 13 amino acids. The germline V and J ends were trimmed by 6 bases and 2 bases, with 11 bases remaining between them. The CDR3 DNA reads as TGTGCCAGCAGGGGGCAGATCACCTACGAGCAGTACTTC. Amino acids: CASRGQITYEQYF.

The chain has TRBV25-1 and TRBJ1-3, with D uncertain. Germline V gives CDR1 MGHDK, CDR2 SYGVNS. This CDR3 is 15 amino acids long. Trimming pared 1 base from V and 2 bases from J, leaving 9 bases between. The CDR3 loop is CASSESELPGNTIYF. CDR3 coding DNA: TGTGCCAGCAGTGAATCGGAGCTTCCTGGAAACACCATATATTTT. Combining the CDR3 with reference TRBV25-1 and TRBJ1-3 gives the whole variable domain EADIYQTPRYLVIGTGKKITLECSQTMGHDKMYWYQQDPGMELHLIHYSYGVNSTEKGDLSSESTVSRIRTEHFPLTLESARPSHTSQYLCASSESELPGNTIYFGEGSWLTVV.

The chain joins TRBV19 to TRBJ1-3; D might be TRBD1 (5 bases). The length of the CDR3 is 16 residues. CDR1 is LNHDA and CDR2 is SQIVND in the germline V gene (reference sequence). Trimming took 5 bases from V and 0 from J, leaving 14 bases between them. CDR3 in DNA: TGTGCCAGTAGTCTCGACAGTGGCGGCTCTGGAAACACCATATATTTT. Its translation is CASSLDSGGSGNTIYF. Full variable domain (outside the CDR3, taken from reference TRBV19 and TRBJ1-3): DGGITQSPKYLFRKEGQNVTLSCEQNLNHDAMYWYRQDPGQGLRLIYYSQIVNDFQKGDIAEGYSVSREKKESFPLTVTSAQKNPTAFYLCASSLDSGGSGNTIYFGEGSWLTVV.